These T cell receptor beta chains were read from a single sample in a study of T cells after yellow fever vaccination. TCRdb called the 5' RACE reads again in MiXCR, with one record for every CDR3 protein. The sample contains some 110,000 distinct CDR3 sequences, around 6.7% of which appear only once. This material consisted of CD4+ T cells sorted from PBMCs, taken around 45 days after the first yellow fever vaccination. These receptors all come from a young man who received the YFV17D yellow fever vaccine. Both conserved end residues are trimmed from each CDR3.

V | CDR3
TRBV5-1 | ASSRDRETQY
TRBV6-2/TRBV6-3 | ASSPRRGSHPDQPQH
TRBV4-3 | ASSQVRPNTEAF
TRBV20-1 | SARLGRPTEAF
TRBV5-5 | ASSFSGVTDTQY
TRBV20-1 | SARAPSNEKLF
TRBV11-2 | ASSPSPLLSEKLF
TRBV2 | ASSSTRQDKETQY
TRBV7-2 | ASSFGTSYTDTQY
TRBV6-5 | ASSYEGGRNEQF
TRBV18 | ASSPPNGGSEGTQY
TRBV7-2 | ASSLGGVVGTGELF
TRBV12-3/TRBV12-4 | ASSLADRVYNEQF